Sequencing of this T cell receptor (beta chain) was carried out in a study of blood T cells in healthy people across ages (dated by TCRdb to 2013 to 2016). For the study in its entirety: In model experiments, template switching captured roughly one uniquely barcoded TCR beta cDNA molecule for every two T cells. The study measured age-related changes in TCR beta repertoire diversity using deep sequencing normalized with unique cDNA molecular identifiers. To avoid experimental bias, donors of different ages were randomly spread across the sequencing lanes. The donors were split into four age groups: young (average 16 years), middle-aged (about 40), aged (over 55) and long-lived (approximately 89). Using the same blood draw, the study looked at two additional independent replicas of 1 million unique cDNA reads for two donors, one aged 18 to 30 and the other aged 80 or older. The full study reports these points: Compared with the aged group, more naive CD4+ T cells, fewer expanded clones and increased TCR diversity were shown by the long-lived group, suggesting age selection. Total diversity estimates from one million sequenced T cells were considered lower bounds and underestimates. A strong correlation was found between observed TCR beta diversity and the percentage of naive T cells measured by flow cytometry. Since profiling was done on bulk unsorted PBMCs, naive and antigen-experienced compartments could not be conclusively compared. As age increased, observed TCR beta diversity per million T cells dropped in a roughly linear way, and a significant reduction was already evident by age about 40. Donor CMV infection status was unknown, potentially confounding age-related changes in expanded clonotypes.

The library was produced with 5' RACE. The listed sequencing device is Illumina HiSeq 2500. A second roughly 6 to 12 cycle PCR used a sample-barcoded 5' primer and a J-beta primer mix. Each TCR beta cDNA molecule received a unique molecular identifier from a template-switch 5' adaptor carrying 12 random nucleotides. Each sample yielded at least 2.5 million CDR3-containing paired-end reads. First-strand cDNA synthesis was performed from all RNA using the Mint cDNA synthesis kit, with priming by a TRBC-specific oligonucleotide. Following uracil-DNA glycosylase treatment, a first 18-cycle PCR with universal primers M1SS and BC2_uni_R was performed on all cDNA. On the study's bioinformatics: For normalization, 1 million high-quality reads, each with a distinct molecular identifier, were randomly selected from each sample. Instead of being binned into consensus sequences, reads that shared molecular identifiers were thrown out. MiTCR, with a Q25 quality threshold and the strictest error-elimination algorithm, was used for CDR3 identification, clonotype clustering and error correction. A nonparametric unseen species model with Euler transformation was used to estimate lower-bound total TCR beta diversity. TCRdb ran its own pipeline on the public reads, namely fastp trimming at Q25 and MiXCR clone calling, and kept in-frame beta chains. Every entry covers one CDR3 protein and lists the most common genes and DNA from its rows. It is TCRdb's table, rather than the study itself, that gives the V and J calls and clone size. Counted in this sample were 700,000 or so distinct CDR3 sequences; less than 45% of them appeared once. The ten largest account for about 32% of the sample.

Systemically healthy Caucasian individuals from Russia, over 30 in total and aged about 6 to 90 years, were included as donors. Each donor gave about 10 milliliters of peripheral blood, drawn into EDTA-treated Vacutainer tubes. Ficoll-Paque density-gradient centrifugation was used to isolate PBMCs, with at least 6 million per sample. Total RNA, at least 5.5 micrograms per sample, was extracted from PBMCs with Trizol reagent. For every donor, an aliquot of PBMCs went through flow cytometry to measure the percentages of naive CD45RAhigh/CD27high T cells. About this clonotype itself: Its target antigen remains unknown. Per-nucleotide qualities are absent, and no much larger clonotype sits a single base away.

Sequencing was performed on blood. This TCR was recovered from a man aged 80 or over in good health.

The DNA sequence is as follows: TGTGCCAGTAGCAGACTAGCGGGAGCTGCAGATACGCAGTATTTT. The encoded protein is CASSRLAGAADTQYF. The chain was built from TRBV19 and TRBJ2-3, and 12 junctional nucleotides match TRBD2. From its cysteine to its phenylalanine, the CDR3 spans 15 amino acids. The only DNA kept is the CDR3, 45 bases in frame from the first base. The germline V gene encodes CDR1 LNHDA and CDR2 SQIVND (reference sequence). V is pruned by 6 bases and J by 4 bases, leaving 5 bases of the junction without a gene match.